This T cell receptor beta chain is drawn from a study of shared clonotypes between healthy human individuals. The overall study: Plates per donor: three CD4 naive, three CD4 memory, two CD8 naive, one CD8 memory.

Whole-study results and caveats: Non-shared clonotypes had lower generation probabilities than clonotypes shared by all four sorted-subset donors. The sole specimen, blood, was sampled, and tissue repertoires likely differ.

Every subset's genomic DNA went evenly onto several immunoSEQ plates. Measured with immunoSEQ multiplex PCR; TCRdb has only the in-frame clones, and not every one. Among hundreds of thousands of clones, over 95% were seen once, and the ten largest hold 0.09% to 0.13%. Note on this clone: The antigen remains undetermined.

The CDR3 has 14 residues. From germline, CDR1 is MDHEN and CDR2 SYDVKM. Trimming removed 3 bases from V and 5 bases from J, with 14 bases in between. It was CD45RO-negative cells, positively selected for CCR7, that made up naive CD8 cells, with terminally differentiated effector memory CD45RA+ cells excluded. The clonotype originates from a woman under 40 in good health. Input material: naive CD8+ T cells sorted from blood. The chain joins TRBV28 to TRBJ2-7; D not certain. The CDR3 here is CASSFWGSGNEQYF. CDR3 coding DNA: TGTGCCAGCAGTTTTTGGGGTAGTGGGAACGAGCAGTACTTC.